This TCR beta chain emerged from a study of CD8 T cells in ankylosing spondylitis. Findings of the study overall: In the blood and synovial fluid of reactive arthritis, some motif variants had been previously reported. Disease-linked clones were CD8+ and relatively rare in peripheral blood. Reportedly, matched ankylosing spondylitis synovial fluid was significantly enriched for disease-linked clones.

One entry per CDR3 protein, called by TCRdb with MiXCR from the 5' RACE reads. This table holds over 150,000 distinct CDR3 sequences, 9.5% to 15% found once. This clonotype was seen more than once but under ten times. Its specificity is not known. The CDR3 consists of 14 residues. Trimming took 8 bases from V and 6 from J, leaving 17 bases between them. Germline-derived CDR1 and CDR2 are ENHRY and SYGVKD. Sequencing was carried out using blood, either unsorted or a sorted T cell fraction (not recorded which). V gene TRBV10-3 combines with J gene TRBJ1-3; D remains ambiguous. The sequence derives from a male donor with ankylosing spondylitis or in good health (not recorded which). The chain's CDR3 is CAIASESAVNTIYF. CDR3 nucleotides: TGTGCCATCGCGTCAGAGTCGGCGGTAAACACCATATATTTT.